This TCR beta chain appears in the sequencing data of a study of Graves' ophthalmopathy and Graves' hyperthyroidism. This clonotype was counted ten times or more. V dropped 0 bases and J dropped 8 bases, with 11 bases sitting between them. CDR1 and CDR2 (germline): SGHRS, YFSETQ. This CDR3 contains 14 residues. Transcripts of RNA were the source for amplifying TCR beta CDR3 regions. HTBI primers served in a first-round RT-PCR, which a second-round multiplex PCR followed. From the multiplex PCR reads, TCRdb called clonotypes with MiXCR, one entry per CDR3 protein. Here the sample spans 300,000 or so distinct CDR3 sequences, roughly 15% being singletons.

The specimen sequenced was peripheral blood. The genes are TRBV5-1 and TRBJ2-2, with unresolved D. The TCR originated in an adult man with Graves' ophthalmopathy. The CDR3 DNA sequence: TGCGCCAGCAGCTTGGCCTTCTCGGCTGGGGAGCTGTTTTTT. This encodes CASSLAFSAGELFF. The complete variable domain, with remaining parts taken from reference TRBV5-1 and TRBJ2-2, reads KAGVTQTPRYLIKTRGQQVTLSCSPISGHRSVSWYQQTPGQGLQFLFEYFSETQRNKGNFPGRFSGRQFSNSRSEMNVSTLELGDSALYLCASSLAFSAGELFFGEGSRLTVL.